This is a list of T cell receptor beta chains from one sample in a study of T cells in localized non-small cell lung cancer. This table comes from immunoSEQ multiplex PCR, and its TCRdb copy is limited to in-frame clones, with some not included. This sample has roughly 2,500 clones, with 25% to 35% found just once. The material was lung tumor tissue, obtained before any cancer treatment. Every receptor here comes from a man aged 18-55 years with stage I lung adenocarcinoma. Both conserved end residues are part of each CDR3. The D gene is left open where the match is weak. Rows may omit the clone size; those that give it use once, few, many or a size class.

v_call	clone_size	d_call	j_call	cdr3_aa	cdr3_nt
TRBV9	medium-sized	NA	TRBJ1-2	CASSVTENYGYTF	TGTGCCAGCAGCGTAACAGAAAACTATGGCTACACCTTC
TRBV6-8	NA	TRBD1	TRBJ1-5	CASSSTGGSGQPQHF	TGTGCCAGCAGCTCCACAGGGGGCAGCGGTCAGCCCCAGCATTTT
TRBV30	NA	NA	TRBJ1-5	CAWSVASNQPQHF	TGTGCCTGGAGTGTGGCCAGCAATCAGCCCCAGCATTTT
TRBV5-1	NA	TRBD1	TRBJ2-1	CASSYNPGGSYNEQFF	TGCGCCAGCAGCTACAACCCAGGGGGCTCCTACAATGAGCAGTTCTTC
TRBV28	medium-sized	TRBD1	TRBJ1-2	CASSSTRADRAYGYTF	TGTGCCAGCAGTTCGACCCGAGCGGACAGGGCCTATGGCTACACCTTC
TRBV6-8	NA	NA	TRBJ1-1	CASKWGYSTEAFF	TGTGCCAGCAAATGGGGTTACAGCACTGAAGCTTTCTTT
TRBV11-3	few	TRBD2	TRBJ2-2	CASSYRTSGGYTGELFF	TGTGCCAGCAGCTACCGGACTAGCGGGGGTTACACCGGGGAGCTGTTTTTT
TRBV23-1	medium-sized	NA	TRBJ1-2	CASSQAGIVSGGYTF	TGCGCCAGCAGCCAAGCCGGGATAGTCAGCGGTGGCTACACCTTC
TRBV6-8	few	NA	TRBJ2-7	CASSDSGTGRGLSYEQYF	TGTGCCAGCAGTGACTCTGGTACCGGCAGGGGACTCTCCTACGAGCAGTACTTC
TRBV9	few	TRBD1	TRBJ2-1	CASSEGQGIDNEQFF	TGTGCCAGCAGCGAGGGACAGGGAATAGACAATGAGCAGTTCTTC
TRBV28	large	NA	TRBJ1-3	CASSWTALGTIYF	TGTGCCAGCAGTTGGACAGCCTTGGGCACCATATATTTT
TRBV5-1	few	NA	TRBJ1-2	CASSLDGSDRPGYTF	TGCGCCAGCAGCTTGGACGGCAGCGATAGGCCGGGCTACACCTTC
TRBV9	NA	TRBD1	TRBJ2-1	CASSETGTGTNEQFF	TGTGCCAGCAGCGAGACCGGGACAGGGACCAATGAGCAGTTCTTC
TRBV11-3	NA	NA	TRBJ2-2	CASTERRWNTGELFF	TGTGCCAGCACCGAACGCCGCTGGAATACCGGGGAGCTGTTTTTT
TRBV6-8	few	NA	TRBJ1-5	CASSGGGNQPQHF	TGTGCCAGCAGCGGAGGGGGCAATCAGCCCCAGCATTTT
TRBV11-3	medium-sized	NA	TRBJ1-3	CASSRDGSSGNTIYF	TGTGCCAGCAGTCGTGACGGAAGCTCTGGAAACACCATATATTTT
TRBV11-3	NA	NA	TRBJ2-1	CASSSGAFPGEQFF	TGTGCCAGCAGCTCCGGGGCGTTCCCCGGTGAGCAGTTCTTC
TRBV6-8	NA	NA	TRBJ2-3	CASSPTKGDTQYF	TGTGCCAGCAGTCCAACCAAGGGAGATACGCAGTATTTT
TRBV19	NA	TRBD2	TRBJ2-5	CASKGGFFTAETQYF	TGTGCCAGTAAGGGAGGGTTCTTTACGGCAGAGACCCAGTACTTC
TRBV19	few	TRBD1	TRBJ1-2	CASRQGIGGYTF	TGTGCCAGTCGACAGGGGATCGGTGGCTACACCTTC
TRBV6-9	few	TRBD2	TRBJ2-1	CASSDSGGANNEQFF	TGTGCCAGCAGCGATAGCGGGGGGGCTAACAATGAGCAGTTCTTC
TRBV11-3	few	NA	TRBJ2-1	CASSFTAGRWGSYNEQFF	TGTGCCAGCAGCTTTACGGCAGGGAGATGGGGCTCCTACAATGAGCAGTTCTTC
TRBV9	medium-sized	NA	TRBJ1-1	CASSASGRVNTEAFF	TGTGCCAGCAGCGCATCGGGACGGGTAAACACTGAAGCTTTCTTT
TRBV25-1	NA	TRBD1	TRBJ2-6	CASSDSSGTGGANVLTF	TGTGCCAGCAGTGATTCCTCCGGGACAGGTGGGGCCAACGTCCTGACTTTC
TRBV18	NA	NA	TRBJ1-2	CASSQSTDVYGYTF	TGTGCCAGCTCACAATCGACAGACGTCTATGGCTACACCTTC
TRBV28	NA	NA	TRBJ1-5	CASTVDSNQPQHF	TGTGCCAGCACTGTGGACAGTAATCAGCCCCAGCATTTT
TRBV19	NA	TRBD1	TRBJ1-1	CASRRQGENTEAFF	TGTGCCAGTAGGCGACAGGGGGAGAACACTGAAGCTTTCTTT
TRBV9	few	NA	TRBJ2-6	CASSEAGPTGANVLTF	TGTGCCAGCAGTGAAGCTGGTCCAACTGGGGCCAACGTCCTGACTTTC
TRBV11-3	medium-sized	TRBD1	TRBJ1-2	CASSLDRQGGGYTF	TGTGCCAGCAGCTTAGATCGCCAGGGGGGTGGCTACACCTTC
TRBV11-3	NA	TRBD1	TRBJ2-7	CASSPGTGNYEQYF	TGTGCCAGCAGCCCCGGGACAGGGAACTACGAGCAGTACTTC
TRBV15	few	TRBD2	TRBJ2-5	CATSRDLSGGFLETQYF	TGTGCCACCAGCAGAGATCTTAGCGGGGGGTTCCTCGAGACCCAGTACTTC
TRBV25-1	once	TRBD1	TRBJ2-7	CASSDTRTGMYEQYF	TGTGCCAGCAGTGATACCCGGACAGGGATGTACGAGCAGTACTTC
TRBV11-3	few	TRBD1	TRBJ2-2	CASSSGTGTGELFF	TGTGCCAGCAGCTCAGGGACAGGCACCGGGGAGCTGTTTTTT
TRBV30	NA	TRBD1	TRBJ1-2	CAWSLGRGRRHYGYTF	TGTGCCTGGAGCTTGGGCAGGGGGCGTCGCCACTATGGCTACACCTTC
TRBV11-3	few	NA	TRBJ2-1	CASSLGQGLRGRHEQFF	TGTGCCAGCAGCTTAGGACAGGGACTTCGGGGAAGACATGAGCAGTTCTTC
TRBV6-8	NA	NA	TRBJ2-7	CAIRRGGQDSYEQYF	TGTGCCATCAGGAGGGGGGGACAGGACTCCTACGAGCAGTACTTC
TRBV9	few	TRBD1	TRBJ1-2	CASRRGPGGDGYTF	TGTGCCAGCCGGCGCGGGCCAGGGGGCGATGGCTACACCTTC
TRBV18	NA	TRBD1	TRBJ1-2	CASSPGQGGGYTF	TGTGCCAGCTCACCTGGACAGGGGGGTGGCTACACCTTC
TRBV11-3	medium-sized	NA	TRBJ2-6	CASSLDFPGANVLTF	TGTGCCAGCAGCTTAGACTTTCCTGGGGCCAACGTCCTGACTTTC
TRBV11-3	medium-sized	TRBD1	TRBJ1-3	CASSLSPPGQGAGNTIYF	TGTGCCAGCAGCTTAAGTCCCCCGGGACAGGGGGCAGGAAACACCATATATTTT
TRBV12-2	few	NA	TRBJ1-3	CARVWGDSGNTIYF	TGTGCCCGGGTGTGGGGGGACTCTGGAAACACCATATATTTT
TRBV1	few	NA	TRBJ1-1	CASSSLLRRLNTEAFF	TGCGCCAGCAGCTCTCTTCTGAGACGGCTGAACACTGAAGCTTTCTTT
TRBV19	NA	NA	TRBJ2-6	CASNPPGANVLTF	TGTGCCAGTAATCCCCCTGGGGCCAACGTCCTGACTTTC
TRBV11-3	NA	NA	TRBJ2-2	CASSLGGNTGELFF	TGTGCCAGCAGCCTGGGGGGGAACACCGGGGAGCTGTTTTTT
TRBV9	medium-sized	NA	TRBJ1-4	CASSVYGATNEKLFF	TGTGCCAGCAGCGTATATGGGGCGACTAATGAAAAACTGTTTTTT
TRBV6-8	few	TRBD2	TRBJ2-3	CASSSGGAYTQYF	TGTGCCAGCAGTTCCGGGGGGGCATATACGCAGTATTTT
TRBV11-3	large	TRBD1	TRBJ2-1	CASSLRQGMRDEQFF	TGTGCCAGCAGCTTGAGACAGGGGATGCGGGATGAGCAGTTCTTC